Presented here are 24 T cell receptor beta chains from one specimen sequenced in a study of blood T cell repertoires in COVID-19. The data were produced by immunoSEQ multiplex PCR, yet TCRdb's version contains in-frame clones alone and is incomplete. The sample shows about 220,000 clones, roughly 84% of them seen only once. Sequencing used peripheral blood. These receptor sequences come from a man aged 50 or older with active or convalescent COVID-19.

This chain joins TRBV24-1 and TRBJ2-7, with D unclear. The CDR3 spans 15 residues. Germline V gene sequence: CDR1 KGHDR, CDR2 SFDVKD. V lost 4 bases and J lost 4, with 16 bases in between. The CDR3 loop reads CATSDPLLSPYEQYF. CDR3 sequence (DNA): TGTGCCACCAGTGACCCACTACTAAGCCCATACGAGCAGTACTTC.

J is TRBJ1-5 and V is TRBV2; a weak D match, TRBD1 (5 bases). V lost 3 bases to trimming and J lost 0 bases, with 6 bases between them. Germline V gives CDR1 SNHLY, CDR2 FYNNEI. The CDR3 is 14 amino acids. CDR3 sequence: CASSDRDSNQPQHF. CDR3 DNA sequence: TGTGCCAGCAGTGACAGGGATAGCAATCAGCCCCAGCATTTT.

The chain is built from TRBV29-1 and TRBJ2-3; TRBD1 matches 8 bases. Germline V gene sequence: CDR1 SQVTM, CDR2 ANQGSEA. The CDR3 loop spans 13 amino acids. The V gene end was trimmed by 6 bases and the J gene end by 3 bases; junction bases not matched to a gene: 5. The DNA of the CDR3 is TGCAGCGTATCCAGGGGGCGAACAGATACGCAGTATTTT. Amino acids: CSVSRGRTDTQYF.

In the case of this clone: Without the conserved terminal phenylalanine or tryptophan, this CDR3 likely stems from a read error. The DNA is omitted, as the CDR3 cannot be located on it reliably, and the CDR3 follows TCRdb's listing. J is TRBJ2-4 and V is TRBV9; TRBD2, the D gene given by the table, was not confirmed from the DNA. The CDR3 numbers 9 amino acids, ends counted. Looked up from germline, CDR1 is SGDLS and CDR2 is YYNGEE. CDR3 region: CASSVVTRV.

DNA of the CDR3: TGTGCCAGCAGAGCCACAGGGGCTAGGACTGAAGCTTTCTTT. This gives the protein CASRATGARTEAFF. The chain carries TRBV27 and TRBJ1-1; 7 positions agree with TRBD1. Unmatched junction bases numbered 9, after V lost 6 bases and J lost 5 bases. The CDR3 totals 14 residues. Germline loops: CDR1 MNHEY, CDR2 SMNVEV (reference sequence).

The CDR3 DNA sequence: TGTGCCAGCAGGTCTAACACTGAAGCTTTCTTT. It encodes CASRSNTEAFF. V is TRBV6-5 and J is TRBJ1-1; no definite D call. Germline V gene sequence: CDR1 MNHEY, CDR2 SVGAGI. The CDR3 is 11 residues long. V dropped 6 bases and J dropped 2 bases, with 4 bases sitting between them.

This rearrangement joins TRBV7-2 to TRBJ2-1; weak D call: TRBD2 (6 bases). The CDR3 covers 15 residues. The V and J ends lost 5 bases and 3 bases respectively, with 14 bases between them. Per germline, CDR1 SGHTA and CDR2 FQGNSA. CDR3 loop: CASSPAGGGYNEQFF. DNA for the CDR3: TGTGCCAGCAGCCCAGCCGGGGGAGGCTACAATGAGCAGTTCTTC.

This clone came up once. The same CDR3 arises from other DNA sequences in this sample as well. This rearrangement joins TRBV5-1 to TRBJ1-1, with TRBD1 matching over 9 bases. J was trimmed by 5 bases and V by 0 bases; bases with no gene match: 2. Germline-derived CDR1 and CDR2 are SGHRS and YFSETQ. There are 14 residues in the CDR3. CDR3 in amino acids: CASSLGTGDTEAFF. CDR3 DNA: TGCGCCAGCAGCTTGGGGACAGGGGATACTGAAGCTTTCTTT. Complete variable domain (other parts from reference TRBV5-1 and TRBJ1-1): KAGVTQTPRYLIKTRGQQVTLSCSPISGHRSVSWYQQTPGQGLQFLFEYFSETQRNKGNFPGRFSGRQFSNSRSEMNVSTLELGDSALYLCASSLGTGDTEAFFGQGTRLTVV.

The chain joins TRBV28 to TRBJ1-2; D gene uncertain. Germline V gene sequence: CDR1 MDHEN, CDR2 SYDVKM. V was clipped by 10 bases and J by 6 bases, with 21 bases between them. The CDR3 spans 14 residues. CDR3 nucleotides: TGTGCCACCCCCCGGCCGGGTTCGAGGGATGGCTACACCTTC. Amino acids: CATPRPGSRDGYTF.

This clone has just a few counts. V gene TRBV6-5 combines with J gene TRBJ2-1; 7 bases fit TRBD2. Germline V gives CDR1 MNHEY, CDR2 SVGAGI. The CDR3 is 16 amino acids. With V trimmed by 4 bases and J by 0 bases, 6 bases remained unmatched. This CDR3 is CASSSLGGGSYNEQFF. The CDR3 DNA reads TGTGCCAGCAGTTCCCTCGGCGGGGGCTCCTACAATGAGCAGTTCTTC.

The chain employs TRBV10-3 and TRBJ2-5; D unresolved. CDR1 ENHRY and CDR2 SYGVKD come from the germline V gene. Trimming pared 3 bases from V and 1 base from J, leaving 6 bases between. The length of the CDR3 is 13 residues. The CDR3 region is CAISDALQETQYF. The CDR3 bases are TGTGCCATCAGTGATGCGCTCCAAGAGACCCAGTACTTC.

This chain links TRBV5-1 with TRBJ2-2; maybe TRBD2 (5 bases). The germline gives CDR1 SGHRS, CDR2 YFSETQ. V dropped 2 bases and J dropped 4 bases, with 9 bases sitting between them. The CDR3 is 14 amino acids. The CDR3 DNA reads TGCGCCAGCAGCTTAGGAGGACTCACCGGGGAGCTGTTTTTT. This encodes CASSLGGLTGELFF.

The chain employs TRBV7-2 and TRBJ1-3; D remains ambiguous. There are 17 residues in the CDR3. V was shortened by 4 bases and J by 4 bases, with 20 bases between the two germline ends. Germline V gene data show CDR1 as SGHTA and CDR2 as FQGNSA. The CDR3 spells CASSSRNDGGGGNTIYF. The CDR3 DNA reads TGTGCCAGCAGCTCCCGAAACGACGGCGGAGGGGGAAACACCATATATTTT.

The rearrangement joins TRBV6-2 or TRBV6-3 to TRBJ2-1, with 16 bases that match TRBD2. With V trimmed by 5 bases and J by 3 bases, 7 bases remained unmatched. There are 18 residues in the CDR3. Germline lookup yields CDR1 MNHEY and CDR2 SVGEGT. The CDR3 DNA reads TGTGCCAGCAGTCCCGGGACTAGCGGGAGGGCCCTCTACAATGAGCAGTTCTTC. Amino acids: CASSPGTSGRALYNEQFF.

This sequence joins TRBV11-2 and TRBJ1-4, with D perhaps TRBD1 (5 bases). V was trimmed by 1 base and J by 8 bases, leaving 23 bases between them. The CDR3 is 18 residues long. Per the germline V gene, CDR1 is SGHAT and CDR2 is FQNNGV. The CDR3 reads CASSLGRRVQGRSEKLFF. In DNA, the CDR3 is TGTGCCAGCAGCTTAGGCCGACGGGTTCAGGGTCGGTCGGAAAAACTGTTTTTT.

The CDR3 region is CASSQEGTGGSYNEQFF. As DNA, the CDR3 is TGCGCCAGCAGCCAGGAGGGGACAGGGGGGTCCTACAATGAGCAGTTCTTC. The gene calls are TRBV4-1 and TRBJ2-1; TRBD1 matches 11 bases. The junction had 5 bases not matched to a gene; V was cut back by 3 bases and J by 1 base. CDR3 size: 17 residues. Germline V lookup: CDR1 MGHRA, CDR2 YSYEKL.

The chain couples TRBV2 to TRBJ2-3; no firm D call. This CDR3 comprises 11 residues. V was trimmed by 10 bases and J by 1 base, leaving 6 bases between them. Germline CDR1 SNHLY, CDR2 FYNNEI. Here the CDR3 reads CATPGTDTQYF. The CDR3 bases are TGTGCCACCCCGGGCACAGATACGCAGTATTTT.

This chain uses TRBV5-1 with TRBJ1-6, with D possibly being TRBD1 (6 bases). Trimming cost V 4 bases and J 9 bases, with 14 bases left between them. The germline gives CDR1 SGHRS, CDR2 YFSETQ. This CDR3 has 14 amino acids. The CDR3 here is CASSKGQVFSPLHF. The CDR3 DNA is TGCGCCAGCAGCAAGGGACAAGTATTTTCACCCCTCCACTTT.

The chain has TRBV9 and TRBJ2-7, with 10 bases fitting TRBD1. The V segment lost 4 bases and the J segment 1 base; nucleotides outside the gene matches: 8. CDR1 is SGDLS, CDR2 YYNGEE, per germline. The CDR3 has 16 amino acids. DNA for the CDR3: TGTGCCAGCAGCAAGACGGGACAGGGGACATCCTACGAGCAGTACTTC. Amino acids: CASSKTGQGTSYEQYF.

This rearrangement joins TRBV6-5 to TRBJ2-3, with a possible D match to TRBD2 (5 bases). Germline values: CDR1 MNHEY, CDR2 SVGAGI. Trimming cost V 6 bases and J 2 bases, with 12 bases left between them. The CDR3 is made up of 14 amino acids. The DNA for the CDR3 is TGTGCCAGCAGGGACCGGGGATCCACAGATACGCAGTATTTT. This codes for CASRDRGSTDTQYF.

V usage is TRBV6-5 and J usage is TRBJ1-6; 7 nucleotides match TRBD1. This CDR3 has 15 amino acids. CDR1 is MNHEY and CDR2 is SVGAGI in the germline V gene. After removal of 2 bases from V and 9 bases from J, the junction contained 7 bases not matched to a gene. Written as DNA, the CDR3 is TGTGCCAGCAGTTACGGGCAGGGGGTGACTTCACCCCTCCACTTT. This codes for CASSYGQGVTSPLHF.

V is TRBV6-5 and J is TRBJ2-4; 8 bases are shared with TRBD2. With V trimmed by 2 bases and J by 3 bases, 6 bases remained unmatched. The CDR3 covers 16 residues. Germline assignment: CDR1 MNHEY and CDR2 SVGAGI. DNA for the CDR3: TGTGCCAGCAGTTACCGTAGCGGGGTGGGCAAAAACATTCAGTACTTC. The encoded protein is CASSYRSGVGKNIQYF.

The gene calls are TRBV19 and TRBJ1-1; 8 positions match TRBD1. The ends lost 3 bases at V and 5 bases at J; junction bases unmatched: 11. The germline V gene encodes CDR1 LNHDA and CDR2 SQIVND (reference sequence). This CDR3 contains 16 residues. The CDR3 protein is CASSIVQGAPRTEAFF. The DNA for the CDR3 is TGTGCCAGTAGTATTGTTCAGGGGGCGCCGAGGACTGAAGCTTTCTTT.

J is TRBJ1-4 and V is TRBV29-1, with D perhaps matching TRBD1 (5 bases). The CDR3 has 12 residues. V shed 5 bases and J shed 4 bases, with 8 bases lying between them. Germline CDR1 reads SQVTM; CDR2 reads ANQGSEA. This chain's CDR3 is CSVRGVNEKLFF. For the CDR3, the DNA is TGCAGCGTTCGGGGGGTTAATGAAAAACTGTTTTTT.